The next 18 T cell receptor beta chains were all read from a single sample in a study of regulatory T cells in long-lasting Graves disease. In building TCR beta libraries, iRepertoire HTBI primers were used together with Arm-PCR of CDR3 regions. A single record per CDR3 protein comes from TCRdb applying MiXCR to the multiplex PCR reads. The sample includes approximately 350,000 distinct CDR3 sequences, over 15% of them seen just once. This sample's time point: newly diagnosed GD, antithyroid drugs for less than 3 months. The TCR library used RNA extracted from PBMCs. The sample also formed part of further work on T cells in Graves' hyperthyroidism and ophthalmopathy.

The specimen comprised peripheral blood mononuclear cells (PBMCs), sampled at new diagnosis, from a patient treated with antithyroid drugs. All receptors derive from a man aged 40-50 years with Graves disease.

This chain uses TRBV15 with TRBJ2-7, with D perhaps TRBD1 (6 bases). The V gene lost 0 bases and the J gene lost 6 bases, with 15 bases spanning the gap. The CDR3 totals 15 residues. CDR1 is LNHNV and CDR2 is YYDKDF in the germline V gene (reference sequence). The CDR3: CATSRDDQGWGEQYF. CDR3 in DNA: TGTGCCACCAGCAGAGATGATCAGGGGTGGGGCGAGCAGTACTTC.

About this clonotype: A much larger clone lies a single base off, so this may be a read error. The V call is TRBV30, the J call TRBJ2-1; TRBD1 aligns across 7 bases. The CDR3 runs 14 residues. Germline V CDR1 and CDR2: GTSNPN, SVGIG (reference sequence). The CDR3 reads CAWERQGLQETQHF. In DNA form, the CDR3 reads TGTGCCTGGGAACGACAGGGTTTACAAGAGACCCAGCACTTC.

The chain combines TRBV27 with TRBJ2-7; the match to TRBD1 covers 9 bases. The J call could be wrong; TRBJ2-1 is a better fit for the DNA end. Germline V gene data show CDR1 as MNHEY and CDR2 as SMNVEV (reference sequence). The CDR3 extends over 15 amino acids. The CDR3 sequence is CASSFAGTGYNEQFF. The CDR3 DNA follows: TGTGCCAGCAGTTTCGCCGGGACAGGGTACAATGAGCAGTTCTTC.

This clonotype was recorded at least ten times. This chain joins TRBV10-3 and TRBJ2-3, with D perhaps TRBD2 (5 bases). Germline CDR1 reads ENHRY; CDR2 reads SYGVKD. Trimming removed 8 bases from V and 2 bases from J, with 14 bases in between. There are 14 residues in the CDR3. The CDR3 nucleotides read TGTGCCATCCAGAGGGAGAGGGCCACAGATACGCAGTATTTT. It translates to CAIQRERATDTQYF.

This clonotype occurred many times. The CDR3 sequence is CATSRASYQETQYF. CDR3 coding DNA: TGTGCCACCAGCAGAGCTTCGTACCAAGAGACCCAGTACTTC. The chain links TRBV15 to TRBJ2-5; no clear D. Germline CDR1 is LNHNV and CDR2 is YYDKDF (reference sequence). Trimming pared 1 base from V and 0 bases from J, leaving 6 bases between. This CDR3 has 14 residues.

This clonotype was recorded a few times. The chain combines TRBV5-1 with TRBJ1-2; D is ambiguous. This CDR3 has 15 residues. Trimming shortened V by 4 bases and J by 1 base, and 14 bases separated the two germline ends. CDR1 and CDR2 (germline): SGHRS, YFSETQ. The CDR3 is CASSPDGRRNYGYTF. Here the CDR3 DNA reads TGCGCCAGCAGCCCGGACGGACGTCGTAACTATGGCTACACCTTC.

There are many counts of this clonotype. The V call is TRBV11-2, the J call TRBJ2-1, with D perhaps TRBD1 (6 bases). The CDR3 consists of 16 residues. CDR1 and CDR2 (germline): SGHAT, FQNNGV. The V gene lost 1 base and the J gene lost 5 bases, with 15 bases spanning the gap. CDR3 in DNA: TGTGCCAGCAGCTTAGTGGTGGGGCCAGGGGACAATGAGCAGTTCTTC. Translated, it gives CASSLVVGPGDNEQFF.

Here the CDR3 DNA reads TGCAGTGCTAGAGATTTAGCCTCTGGCACAGATACGCAGTATTTT. This codes for CSARDLASGTDTQYF. The J gene is TRBJ2-3, the V gene TRBV20-1; D remains unclear. CDR1 is DFQATT, CDR2 SNEGSKA, per germline (reference sequence). Between the trimmed V and J ends, which lost 0 bases and 1 base, there was a span of 11 bases. The CDR3 extends over 15 amino acids.

This clonotype was counted at least ten times. J is TRBJ2-5 and V is TRBV2; D possibly corresponds to TRBD2 (5 bases). This CDR3 spans 12 amino acids. Germline-derived CDR1 and CDR2 are SNHLY and FYNNEI. With 10 bases removed from V and 5 bases from J, the gap between germline ends came to 14 bases. The CDR3 DNA reads as TGTGCCACCCGGACTGACGGCGAGACCCAGTACTTC. Translated, it gives CATRTDGETQYF. Supplemented by reference TRBV2 and TRBJ2-5, the full variable domain reads EPEVTQTPSHQVTQMGQEVILRCVPISNHLYFYWYRQILGQKVEFLVSFYNNEISEKSEIFDDQFSVERPDGSNFTLKIRSTKLEDSAMYFCATRTDGETQYFGPGTRLLVL.

The chain joins TRBV5-1 to TRBJ1-1; a possible D gene is TRBD1 (5 bases). This CDR3 has 15 amino acids. Trimming stripped 4 bases from V and 3 bases from J, with 16 bases between. Germline V gene data show CDR1 as SGHRS and CDR2 as YFSETQ. Written as DNA, the CDR3 is TGCGCCAGCAGCCTATTAGGGGAGTCTTACACTGAAGCTTTCTTT. Residues: CASSLLGESYTEAFF.

This clonotype came up a few times. It may be a read error: a sequence one base away is much more abundant. The V gene is TRBV12-3 or TRBV12-4, the J gene TRBJ1-2; D is ambiguous. CDR3 size: 14 residues. CDR3 bases: TGTGCCAGCAGTTTAGGGGCGAGGAGGTATGGCTACGCCTTC. Translated: CASSLGARRYGYAF.

V usage is TRBV14 and J usage is TRBJ1-4; D unclear. Deletions cut 0 bases from V and 6 bases from J, with 8 bases between. The CDR3 sequence is 14 residues long. Germline CDR1 SGHDN, CDR2 FVKESK. In DNA form, the CDR3 reads TGTGCCAGCAGCCAAGAAGAGGCAGATGAAAAACTGTTTTTT. Protein product: CASSQEEADEKLFF. Looking up the rest from reference TRBV14 and TRBJ1-4 gives the full variable domain: EAGVTQFPSHSVIEKGQTVTLRCDPISGHDNLYWYRRVMGKEIKFLLHFVKESKQDESGMPNNRFLAERTGGTYSTLKVQPAELEDSGVYFCASSQEEADEKLFFGSGTQLSVL.

This clonotype was recorded a few times. The chain links TRBV12-3 or TRBV12-4 to TRBJ2-2; D gene unclear. There are 11 residues in the CDR3. Trimming took off 6 bases at V and 8 bases at J, with 7 bases between the two ends. CDR3 in DNA: TGTGCCAGCAGCTCCCGAGGGGAGCTGTTTTTT. Protein sequence: CASSSRGELFF.

This clonotype was observed a handful of times. This sequence joins TRBV20-1 and TRBJ2-1; D remains unclear. V dropped 6 bases and J dropped 0 bases, with 15 bases sitting between them. The CDR3 length is 15 residues. CDR1 DFQATT and CDR2 SNEGSKA come from the germline V gene (reference sequence). Here the CDR3 reads CSANPPGISYNEQFF. CDR3 coding DNA: TGCAGTGCCAACCCCCCCGGCATCTCCTACAATGAGCAGTTCTTC.

This clonotype has a handful of counts. In DNA form, the CDR3 reads TGTGCCAGCAGTGTGACTAGTTTCTACGAGCAGTACTTC. Translated, it gives CASSVTSFYEQYF. The V and J genes are TRBV6-1 and TRBJ2-7; weak D call: TRBD2 (6 bases). The CDR3 is 13 residues long. Germline lookup yields CDR1 MNHNS and CDR2 SASEGT. The V gene lost 4 bases and the J gene lost 3 bases, with 10 bases spanning the gap.

The gene calls are TRBV4-2 and TRBJ2-3; 7 bases line up with TRBD2. V dropped 4 bases and J dropped 1; count of bases not matched to a gene: 8. The CDR3 runs 16 residues. From germline, CDR1 is LGHNA and CDR2 YNFKEQ. Here the CDR3 reads CASSPMRSGGTDTQYF. Here the CDR3 DNA reads TGTGCCAGCAGCCCTATGAGGAGCGGGGGCACAGATACGCAGTATTTT.

The chain recombines TRBV12-3 or TRBV12-4 with TRBJ2-7, with D tentatively TRBD2 (6 bases). Trimming pared 4 bases from V and 0 bases from J, leaving 10 bases between. CDR3 length equals 14 residues. CDR3 bases: TGTGCCAGCAGTTGGACTATAAACTCCTACGAGCAGTACTTC. Amino acids: CASSWTINSYEQYF.

This clonotype has at least ten counts. The gene calls are TRBV6-2 or TRBV6-3 and TRBJ2-3; 7 nucleotides align to TRBD1. The germline V gene encodes CDR1 MNHEY and CDR2 SVGEGT. This CDR3 spans 16 amino acids. J was trimmed by 0 bases and V by 4 bases; bases with no gene match: 7. CDR3 sequence: CASSSQRDRSTDTQYF. The CDR3 coding sequence is TGTGCCAGCAGTTCTCAACGGGACAGAAGCACAGATACGCAGTATTTT.